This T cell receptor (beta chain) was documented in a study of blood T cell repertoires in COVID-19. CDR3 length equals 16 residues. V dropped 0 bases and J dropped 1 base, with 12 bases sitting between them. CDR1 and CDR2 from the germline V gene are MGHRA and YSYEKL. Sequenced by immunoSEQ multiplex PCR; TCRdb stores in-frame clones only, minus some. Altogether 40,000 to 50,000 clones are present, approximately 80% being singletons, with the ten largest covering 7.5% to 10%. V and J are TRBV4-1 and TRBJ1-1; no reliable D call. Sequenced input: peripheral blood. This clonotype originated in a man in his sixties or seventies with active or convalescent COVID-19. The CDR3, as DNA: TGCGCCAGCAGCCAAGAGGTTGCCCGGAGGAACACTGAAGCTTTCTTT. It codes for CASSQEVARRNTEAFF.